These T cell receptor beta chains were read from a single sample in a study of Graves' ophthalmopathy and Graves' hyperthyroidism. TCRdb fed the multiplex PCR reads into MiXCR, producing one record per CDR3 protein. The table includes 650,000 to 900,000 distinct CDR3 sequences, 40% detected once. Sequenced input: peripheral blood. Receptor source: an adult man with Graves' ophthalmopathy. Both conserved end residues are part of each CDR3. Fields, in order: V gene, D gene, J gene, CDR3 length, clone size, CDR3 protein, CDR3 DNA. The D gene is left open where the match is weak. Not every row has a clone size; where given, it reads once, few, many or a size class.

V: TRBV25-1; D: .; J: TRBJ2-1; length: 15; size: few; CDR3: CASTQGQSAGNEQFF; DNA: TGTGCCAGCACCCAAGGGCAGTCCGCCGGCAATGAGCAGTTCTTC
V: TRBV29-1; D: .; J: TRBJ1-1; length: 14; size: .; CDR3: CSVERHRGITEAFF; DNA: TGCAGCGTTGAACGGCATCGAGGGATCACTGAAGCTTTCTTT
V: TRBV9; D: .; J: TRBJ1-6; length: 12; size: .; CDR3: CASRVQNSPLHF; DNA: TGTGCCAGCAGGGTACAAAATTCACCCCTCCACTTT
V: TRBV5-1; D: .; J: TRBJ2-7; length: 14; size: many; CDR3: CASSSTHQDYEQYF; DNA: TGCGCCAGCAGCTCGACCCACCAAGACTACGAGCAGTACTTC
V: TRBV2; D: .; J: TRBJ1-2; length: 11; size: many; CDR3: CASRATDGYTF; DNA: TGTGCCAGCAGGGCGACAGATGGCTACACCTTC
V: TRBV4-1; D: .; J: TRBJ1-2; length: 15; size: .; CDR3: CASSLRERDNYGYTF; DNA: TGCGCCAGCAGCCTTCGGGAAAGGGACAACTATGGCTACACCTTC
V: TRBV20-1; D: .; J: TRBJ2-5; length: 12; size: once; CDR3: CSAPNRVGTQYF; DNA: TGCAGTGCTCCTAACAGGGTGGGGACCCAGTACTTC
V: TRBV2; D: TRBD1; J: TRBJ2-5; length: 15; size: .; CDR3: CASSSPTGDQETQYF; DNA: TGTGCCAGCAGTTCTCCTACAGGGGACCAAGAGACCCAGTACTTC
V: TRBV25-1; D: TRBD1; J: TRBJ1-2; length: 14; size: few; CDR3: CASSPGQLRYGYTF; DNA: TGTGCCAGCAGCCCGGGACAGCTCCGCTATGGCTACACCTTC
V: TRBV7-9; D: TRBD2; J: TRBJ2-5; length: 18; size: .; CDR3: CASSLVGNPYSGRETQYF; DNA: TGTGCCAGCAGCTTAGTCGGCAACCCCTATAGCGGGAGGGAGACCCAGTACTTC
V: TRBV12-3/TRBV12-4; D: .; J: TRBJ2-5; length: 13; size: many; CDR3: CASRLTRRETQYF; DNA: TGTGCCAGCAGGCTTACCAGACGTGAGACCCAGTACTTC
V: TRBV28; D: .; J: TRBJ2-7; length: 15; size: many; CDR3: CASSLGLANSYEQYF; DNA: TGTGCCAGCAGTTTAGGGCTAGCGAATTCCTACGAGCAGTACTTC
V: TRBV27; D: .; J: TRBJ1-3; length: 14; size: .; CDR3: CASSPLWSGNTIYF; DNA: TGTGCCAGCAGCCCGCTCTGGTCTGGAAACACCATATATTTT
V: TRBV20-1; D: .; J: TRBJ2-7; length: 13; size: .; CDR3: CSAPGAASYEQYF; DNA: TGCAGTGCTCCCGGGGCCGCCTCCTACGAGCAGTACTTC
V: TRBV6-4; D: TRBD1; J: TRBJ1-1; length: 15; size: .; CDR3: CASGIPGQMNTEAFF; DNA: TGTGCCAGCGGAATACCGGGACAGATGAACACTGAAGCTTTCTTT
V: TRBV7-9; D: .; J: TRBJ2-7; length: 13; size: .; CDR3: CASSQISSYEQYF; DNA: TGTGCCAGCAGCCAAATTAGCTCCTACGAGCAGTACTTC
V: TRBV5-1; D: .; J: TRBJ1-1; length: 15; size: .; CDR3: CASSLEQGLNTEAFF; DNA: TGCGCCAGCAGCTTGGAGCAGGGATTGAACACTGAAGCTTTCTTT
V: TRBV29-1; D: TRBD1; J: TRBJ2-7; length: 13; size: .; CDR3: CSVAQGAAGEQYF; DNA: TGCAGCGTTGCACAGGGGGCAGCCGGGGAGCAGTACTTC
V: TRBV19; D: .; J: TRBJ1-1; length: 14; size: few; CDR3: CASSIGPGGAEAFF; DNA: TGTGCCAGTAGTATAGGCCCAGGTGGCGCTGAAGCTTTCTTT
V: TRBV7-9; D: .; J: TRBJ1-2; length: 17; size: .; CDR3: CASIHGGGGTANYGYTF; DNA: TGTGCCAGCATCCATGGGGGAGGCGGGACGGCTAACTATGGCTACACCTTC
V: TRBV12-3/TRBV12-4; D: .; J: TRBJ2-7; length: 12; size: many; CDR3: CASALGSYEQYF; DNA: TGTGCCAGCGCGTTGGGGTCCTACGAGCAGTACTTC
V: TRBV2; D: .; J: TRBJ1-1; length: 13; size: many; CDR3: CASIRDRDTEAFF; DNA: TGTGCCAGCATTAGGGACCGAGACACTGAAGCTTTCTTT
V: TRBV5-8; D: .; J: TRBJ1-6; length: 15; size: few; CDR3: CASSSQGSSYSPLHF; DNA: TGTGCCAGCAGCTCCCAGGGGTCCTCCTATTCACCCCTCCACTTT
V: TRBV2; D: .; J: TRBJ2-7; length: 11; size: few; CDR3: CASSDEYEQYF; DNA: TGTGCCAGCAGTGATGAGTACGAGCAGTACTTC
V: TRBV7-9; D: .; J: TRBJ1-6; length: 16; size: many; CDR3: CASSPSLGSGNSPLHF; DNA: TGTGCCAGCAGCCCCTCGCTGGGCAGCGGTAATTCACCCCTCCACTTT
V: TRBV2; D: TRBD2; J: TRBJ2-7; length: 14; size: .; CDR3: CASSEAGGPDEQYF; DNA: TGTGCCAGCAGTGAAGCGGGAGGGCCCGACGAGCAGTACTTC
V: TRBV9; D: TRBD2; J: TRBJ2-5; length: 15; size: many; CDR3: CASRASGRRRETQYF; DNA: TGTGCCAGCAGGGCTAGCGGGAGGCGACGGGAGACCCAGTACTTC
V: TRBV7-9; D: .; J: TRBJ2-2; length: 13; size: .; CDR3: CASSVTTTGELFF; DNA: TGTGCCAGCAGCGTGACCACCACCGGGGAGCTGTTTTTT
V: TRBV9; D: TRBD1; J: TRBJ1-2; length: 15; size: .; CDR3: CASSAGTDANYGYTF; DNA: TGTGCCAGCAGCGCAGGGACAGATGCTAACTATGGCTACACCTTC
V: TRBV4-1; D: .; J: TRBJ2-6; length: 13; size: .; CDR3: CASSQESVRTEAF; DNA: TGCGCCAGCAGCCAAGAATCCGTGAGAACTGAAGCTTTC
V: TRBV20-1; D: TRBD1; J: TRBJ2-7; length: 14; size: .; CDR3: CSATGGVSAYEQYF; DNA: TGCAGTGCTACAGGGGGTGTTTCGGCCTACGAGCAGTACTTC
V: TRBV20-1; D: .; J: TRBJ2-7; length: 12; size: few; CDR3: CSATETTYEQYF; DNA: TGCAGTGCTACCGAAACAACCTACGAGCAGTACTTC
V: TRBV5-4; D: TRBD2; J: TRBJ2-7; length: 15; size: few; CDR3: CASSLYGTSYHEQYF; DNA: TGTGCCAGCAGCTTGTACGGGACTAGTTACCACGAGCAGTACTTC
V: TRBV20-1; D: TRBD2; J: TRBJ2-7; length: 15; size: many; CDR3: CSARGVLADSYEQYF; DNA: TGCAGTGCTAGAGGGGTGCTAGCGGACTCCTACGAGCAGTACTTC
V: TRBV20-1; D: .; J: TRBJ1-2; length: 16; size: few; CDR3: CSASDEPLSGNYGYTF; DNA: TGCAGTGCTAGCGACGAACCCTTAAGCGGGAACTATGGCTACACCTTC
V: TRBV7-8; D: TRBD1; J: TRBJ2-2; length: 17; size: .; CDR3: CASSFGYQTGATGELFF; DNA: TGTGCCAGCAGCTTTGGGTACCAGACAGGGGCCACCGGGGAGCTGTTTTTT
V: TRBV29-1; D: TRBD2; J: TRBJ2-2; length: 15; size: many; CDR3: CSVEEGGVGTGELFF; DNA: TGCAGCGTTGAAGAGGGAGGGGTCGGCACCGGGGAGCTGTTTTTT
V: TRBV29-1; D: .; J: TRBJ1-6; length: 13; size: .; CDR3: CSVYVGGRSPLHF; DNA: TGCAGCGTGTACGTTGGGGGCCGTTCACCCCTCCACTTT
V: TRBV7-9; D: .; J: TRBJ2-5; length: 15; size: .; CDR3: CASSLARGAGETPYF; DNA: TGTGCCAGCAGCTTAGCCCGGGGGGCCGGAGAGACCCCGTACTTC
V: TRBV5-5; D: .; J: TRBJ1-3; length: 16; size: .; CDR3: CASSSRTFLSGNTIYF; DNA: TGTGCCAGCAGCTCGAGGACATTCCTCTCTGGAAACACCATATATTTT
V: TRBV5-4; D: TRBD1; J: TRBJ2-7; length: 13; size: .; CDR3: CASSWEDRVEQYF; DNA: TGTGCCAGCAGCTGGGAGGACAGGGTCGAGCAGTACTTC
V: TRBV25-1; D: TRBD2; J: TRBJ2-5; length: 12; size: .; CDR3: CASSRTSGGAYF; DNA: TGTGCCAGCAGTCGGACTAGCGGGGGGGCCTACTTC
V: TRBV7-9; D: TRBD1; J: TRBJ1-4; length: 14; size: .; CDR3: CASSFGTVGEKLLF; DNA: TGTGCCAGCAGCTTCGGGACAGTGGGTGAAAAACTGCTTTTT
V: TRBV7-6; D: .; J: TRBJ2-5; length: 12; size: many; CDR3: CASSVVAETQYF; DNA: TGTGCCAGCAGCGTAGTGGCGGAGACCCAGTACTTC
V: TRBV2; D: .; J: TRBJ1-2; length: 14; size: many; CDR3: CASRWSIFNYGYTF; DNA: TGTGCCAGCAGATGGAGTATCTTCAACTATGGCTACACCTTC
V: TRBV2; D: .; J: TRBJ1-6; length: 16; size: many; CDR3: CASSLQGSSGNSPLHF; DNA: TGTGCCAGCAGCCTACAGGGTTCGAGTGGGAATTCACCCCTCCACTTT
V: TRBV20-1; D: .; J: TRBJ2-5; length: 15; size: .; CDR3: CSARDRTREKETQYF; DNA: TGCAGTGCTAGAGATAGGACGAGAGAAAAAGAGACCCAGTACTTC
V: TRBV25-1; D: TRBD1; J: TRBJ1-6; length: 14; size: .; CDR3: CASSVRDRDSPLHF; DNA: TGTGCCAGCTCAGTGAGGGACAGGGACTCACCCCTCCACTTT
V: TRBV15; D: TRBD2; J: TRBJ2-7; length: 17; size: many; CDR3: CATSRGSLSGTGYEQYF; DNA: TGTGCCACCAGCAGAGGTTCCCTTAGCGGGACTGGATACGAGCAGTACTTC
V: TRBV10-3; D: .; J: TRBJ1-6; length: 11; size: .; CDR3: CAISGGSPLHF; DNA: TGTGCCATCAGTGGGGGCTCACCCCTCCACTTT
V: TRBV4-1; D: .; J: TRBJ2-6; length: 18; size: .; CDR3: CASSQVPGTNSGANVLTF; DNA: TGCGCCAGCAGCCAAGTTCCGGGCACAAACTCTGGGGCCAACGTCCTGACTTTC
V: TRBV11-1; D: .; J: TRBJ1-4; length: 15; size: .; CDR3: CANSLAGFTNEKLFF; DNA: TGTGCCAACAGCTTGGCAGGATTTACTAATGAAAAACTGTTTTTT
V: TRBV2; D: TRBD1; J: TRBJ1-5; length: 15; size: many; CDR3: CASRVGGGSNQPQHF; DNA: TGTGCCAGTAGGGTAGGGGGCGGAAGCAATCAGCCCCAGCATTTT
V: TRBV29-1; D: .; J: TRBJ2-6; length: 17; size: many; CDR3: CSVDEGQLVSGANVLTF; DNA: TGCAGCGTTGATGAAGGACAACTTGTCTCTGGGGCCAACGTCCTGACTTTC
V: TRBV6-2/TRBV6-3; D: TRBD1; J: TRBJ1-2; length: 12; size: many; CDR3: CASSRTGEGYTF; DNA: TGTGCCAGCAGCCGGACAGGGGAAGGCTACACCTTC
V: TRBV7-2; D: .; J: TRBJ1-1; length: 17; size: few; CDR3: CASSLVFSEFMNTEAFF; DNA: TGTGCCAGCAGCTTAGTGTTCTCAGAGTTCATGAACACTGAAGCTTTCTTT